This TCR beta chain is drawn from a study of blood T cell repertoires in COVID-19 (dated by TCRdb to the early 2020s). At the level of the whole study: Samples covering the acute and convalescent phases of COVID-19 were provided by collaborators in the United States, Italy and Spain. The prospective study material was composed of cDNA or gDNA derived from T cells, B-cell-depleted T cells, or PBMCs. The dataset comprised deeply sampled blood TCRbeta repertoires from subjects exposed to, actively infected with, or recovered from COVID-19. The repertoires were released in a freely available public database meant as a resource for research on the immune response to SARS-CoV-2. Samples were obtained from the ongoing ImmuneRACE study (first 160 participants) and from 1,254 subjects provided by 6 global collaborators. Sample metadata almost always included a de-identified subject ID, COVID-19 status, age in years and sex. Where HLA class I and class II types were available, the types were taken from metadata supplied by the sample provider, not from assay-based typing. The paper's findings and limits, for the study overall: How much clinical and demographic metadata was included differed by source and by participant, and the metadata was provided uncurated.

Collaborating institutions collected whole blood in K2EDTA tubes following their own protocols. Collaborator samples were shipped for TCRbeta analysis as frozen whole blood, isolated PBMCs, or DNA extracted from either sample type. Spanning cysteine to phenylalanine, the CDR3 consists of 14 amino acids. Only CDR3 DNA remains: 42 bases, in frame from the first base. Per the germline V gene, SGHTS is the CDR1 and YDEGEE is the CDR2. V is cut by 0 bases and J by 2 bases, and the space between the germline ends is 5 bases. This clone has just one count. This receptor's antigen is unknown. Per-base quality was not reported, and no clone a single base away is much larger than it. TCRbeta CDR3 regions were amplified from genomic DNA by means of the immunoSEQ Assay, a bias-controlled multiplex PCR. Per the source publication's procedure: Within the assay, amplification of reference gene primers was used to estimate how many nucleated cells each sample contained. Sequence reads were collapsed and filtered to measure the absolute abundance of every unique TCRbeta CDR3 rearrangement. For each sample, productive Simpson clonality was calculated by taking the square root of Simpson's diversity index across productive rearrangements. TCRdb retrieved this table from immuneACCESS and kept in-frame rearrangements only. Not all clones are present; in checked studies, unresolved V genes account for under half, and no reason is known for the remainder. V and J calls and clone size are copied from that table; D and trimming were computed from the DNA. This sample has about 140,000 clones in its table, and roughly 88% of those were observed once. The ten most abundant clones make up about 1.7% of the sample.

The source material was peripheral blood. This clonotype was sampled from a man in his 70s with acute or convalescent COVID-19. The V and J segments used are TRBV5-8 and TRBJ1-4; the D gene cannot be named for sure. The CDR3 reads CASSLGQTNEKLFF. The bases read TGTGCCAGCAGCTTGGGCCAGACTAATGAAAAACTGTTTTTT.